This TCR beta chain emerged from a study of long-term antiretroviral therapy in people with HIV. Findings and limits, study-wide: Participants lacked recorded data on ART adherence, viral resistance or therapy changes. Gathering of blood took place between about 2003 and 2018, possibly under older ART regimens.

Worth noting for this clone: Its specificity is not known.

A v3.0 immunoSEQ assay was performed at survey level. TCRdb's copy holds only in-frame clones and misses some; the assay was immunoSEQ multiplex PCR. Among tens of thousands of clones listed, roughly 81% were seen once. The CDR3 extends over 13 amino acids. Germline loops: CDR1 LNHNV, CDR2 YYDKDF (reference sequence). Trimming stripped 7 bases from V and 4 bases from J, with 12 bases between. This specimen consisted of unsorted PBMCs, obtained 2.8 years before starting antiretroviral therapy. This chain uses TRBV15 with TRBJ2-3; TRBD1 is a possible D gene (5 bases). The TCR was taken from a woman between 25 and 40 years old with HIV. The CDR3 here is CATTPGNADTQYF. DNA of the CDR3: TGTGCCACCACGCCAGGGAATGCAGATACGCAGTATTTT. Variable domain in full (rest from reference TRBV15 and TRBJ2-3): DAMVIQNPRYQVTQFGKPVTLSCSQTLNHNVMYWYQQKSSQAPKLLFHYYDKDFNNEADTPDNFQSRRPNTSFCFLDIRSPGLGDTAMYLCATTPGNADTQYFGPGTRLTVL.